The clone carrying this TCR beta chain occurred once. Patients from Seattle were sampled longitudinally, starting during active infection. This CDR3 contains 15 residues. CDR1 LNHNV and CDR2 YYDKDF come from the germline V gene (reference sequence). V lost 3 bases to trimming and J lost 5 bases; unmatched junction nucleotides: 4. The sample originates from a study of blood T cell repertoires in COVID-19. Whole-study context: Samples taken during acute and convalescent COVID-19 were collected in the United States, Italy and Spain. Nucleic acid was either cDNA or gDNA, and it came from T cells, B-cell-depleted T cells, or PBMCs.

Authors' analysis steps: Reference gene primer amplification yielded estimated nucleated cell counts. Clones were read by immunoSEQ multiplex PCR, and TCRdb kept only the in-frame ones, dropping some. From that table come the V and J calls and clone size; the DNA was used to work out D and trimming. The data contain about 160,000 clones, 79% of them singletons. V is TRBV15 and J is TRBJ1-4, with 9 bases matching TRBD1. The sequenced sample consisted of peripheral blood. This sequence was found in a woman in her fifties or sixties with COVID-19, enrolled during active disease. The CDR3 nucleotides are TGTGCCACCAGCAGGGGGGACAGGGCAAATGAAAAACTGTTTTTT. Amino acids: CATSRGDRANEKLFF. Drawing the rest from reference TRBV15 and TRBJ1-4, the complete variable domain is DAMVIQNPRYQVTQFGKPVTLSCSQTLNHNVMYWYQQKSSQAPKLLFHYYDKDFNNEADTPDNFQSRRPNTSFCFLDIRSPGLGDTAMYLCATSRGDRANEKLFFGSGTQLSVL.